These T cell receptor beta chains were read from a single sample in a study of blood T cell repertoires in COVID-19. TCRdb keeps only in-frame clones here, not all; method: immunoSEQ multiplex PCR. The sample has 29,000 or so clones, approximately 71% seen once. Sequenced material: peripheral blood. The receptors were gathered from a human donor in a cohort sampled during active COVID-19. CDR3s include the opening cysteine and the closing phenylalanine or tryptophan. The order of the fields is D gene, J gene, clone size, V gene, CDR3 protein, CDR3 DNA. A D gene is named only where the DNA matches it firmly. The size of a clone is reported for some rows only, either as once, few or many, or as a class for expanded clones.

d_call: NA
j_call: TRBJ2-3
clone_size: NA
v_call: TRBV6-8
cdr3_aa: CASSYPGLAGVTDTQYF
cdr3_nt: TGTGCCAGCAGTTACCCCGGACTTGCGGGCGTCACAGATACGCAGTATTTT

d_call: TRBD2
j_call: TRBJ2-2
clone_size: NA
v_call: TRBV30
cdr3_aa: CAWSVQRGGELFF
cdr3_nt: TGTGCCTGGAGTGTCCAGCGGGGCGGGGAGCTGTTTTTT

d_call: NA
j_call: TRBJ1-1
clone_size: NA
v_call: TRBV4-1
cdr3_aa: CASSQGAGVAFF
cdr3_nt: TGCGCCAGCAGCCAAGGGGCGGGGGTAGCTTTCTTT

d_call: NA
j_call: TRBJ1-6
clone_size: many
v_call: TRBV27
cdr3_aa: CASISTGSNSPLHF
cdr3_nt: TGTGCCAGCATTTCTACAGGGTCTAATTCACCCCTCCACTTT

d_call: TRBD1
j_call: TRBJ1-3
clone_size: NA
v_call: TRBV7-9
cdr3_aa: CASSEFRGRNTIYF
cdr3_nt: TGTGCCAGCAGCGAATTCAGGGGGCGAAACACCATATATTTT

d_call: TRBD1
j_call: TRBJ2-1
clone_size: NA
v_call: TRBV10-3
cdr3_aa: CAIKGRTGGYNEQFF
cdr3_nt: TGTGCCATCAAAGGAAGGACAGGGGGCTACAATGAGCAGTTCTTC

d_call: NA
j_call: TRBJ1-2
clone_size: few
v_call: TRBV27
cdr3_aa: CASSLSIWGGYGYTF
cdr3_nt: TGTGCCAGCAGTTTATCGATTTGGGGGGGCTATGGCTACACCTTC

d_call: NA
j_call: TRBJ1-1
clone_size: NA
v_call: TRBV7-2
cdr3_aa: CASSLGVAEAFF
cdr3_nt: TGTGCCAGCAGCCTCGGGGTAGCTGAAGCTTTCTTT

d_call: TRBD2
j_call: TRBJ2-3
clone_size: NA
v_call: TRBV19
cdr3_aa: CASSGGLAGAPSTDTQYF
cdr3_nt: TGTGCCAGTAGTGGGGGACTAGCGGGTGCCCCTAGCACAGATACGCAGTATTTT

d_call: TRBD1
j_call: TRBJ2-2
clone_size: NA
v_call: TRBV5-6
cdr3_aa: CASSFGTGANTGELFF
cdr3_nt: TGTGCCAGCAGCTTCGGGACAGGGGCCAACACCGGGGAGCTGTTTTTT

d_call: TRBD1
j_call: TRBJ2-1
clone_size: few
v_call: TRBV24-1
cdr3_aa: CATSDTAGGDEQFF
cdr3_nt: TGTGCCACCAGTGATACCGCAGGGGGCGATGAGCAGTTCTTC

d_call: TRBD2
j_call: TRBJ2-1
clone_size: NA
v_call: TRBV5-1
cdr3_aa: CASSLGSGNNEQFF
cdr3_nt: TGCGCCAGCAGCTTGGGTAGCGGGAACAATGAGCAGTTCTTC

d_call: TRBD1
j_call: TRBJ2-2
clone_size: NA
v_call: TRBV6-2/TRBV6-3
cdr3_aa: CASSGARAGGLAGELFF
cdr3_nt: TGTGCCAGCAGTGGGGCGCGGGCAGGGGGCCTGGCCGGGGAGCTGTTTTTT

d_call: TRBD2
j_call: TRBJ2-7
clone_size: NA
v_call: TRBV7-6
cdr3_aa: CASSLAGSSGRYEQYF
cdr3_nt: TGTGCCAGCAGCTTAGCGGGGTCTAGCGGGAGGTACGAGCAGTACTTC

d_call: NA
j_call: TRBJ2-7
clone_size: NA
v_call: TRBV5-1
cdr3_aa: CASRGSYEQYF
cdr3_nt: TGCGCCAGCAGGGGGAGCTACGAGCAGTACTTC

d_call: TRBD1
j_call: TRBJ2-6
clone_size: NA
v_call: TRBV7-2
cdr3_aa: CASSLDRDRVSGANVLTF
cdr3_nt: TGTGCCAGCAGCTTAGACCGGGACAGGGTCTCTGGGGCCAACGTCCTGACTTTC

d_call: NA
j_call: TRBJ1-5
clone_size: few
v_call: TRBV28
cdr3_aa: CASIPGTSNQPQHF
cdr3_nt: TGTGCCAGCATTCCGGGAACTAGCAATCAGCCCCAGCATTTT

d_call: NA
j_call: TRBJ1-2
clone_size: NA
v_call: TRBV18
cdr3_aa: CASSPDMGTTYGYTF
cdr3_nt: TGTGCCAGCTCACCAGATATGGGCACGACCTATGGCTACACCTTC

d_call: TRBD2
j_call: TRBJ2-1
clone_size: NA
v_call: TRBV12-3/TRBV12-4
cdr3_aa: CASRSGNDEQFF
cdr3_nt: TGTGCCAGCAGGAGCGGGAACGATGAGCAGTTCTTC

d_call: TRBD2
j_call: TRBJ2-5
clone_size: NA
v_call: TRBV5-4
cdr3_aa: CASSPPGGETQYF
cdr3_nt: TGTGCCAGCAGCCCCCCGGGGGGAGAGACCCAGTACTTC

d_call: TRBD1
j_call: TRBJ1-5
clone_size: few
v_call: TRBV15
cdr3_aa: CATSRELDRGHQPQHF
cdr3_nt: TGTGCCACCAGCAGAGAGTTGGACAGGGGGCATCAGCCCCAGCATTTT

d_call: TRBD1
j_call: TRBJ1-2
clone_size: NA
v_call: TRBV6-1
cdr3_aa: CASSEGTGNYGYTF
cdr3_nt: TGTGCCAGCAGTGAAGGGACAGGGAACTATGGCTACACCTTC

d_call: NA
j_call: TRBJ2-3
clone_size: NA
v_call: TRBV5-4
cdr3_aa: CASSLYAGARGTDTQYF
cdr3_nt: TGTGCCAGCAGCTTGTATGCGGGGGCGAGGGGCACAGATACGCAGTATTTT

d_call: TRBD2
j_call: TRBJ2-1
clone_size: NA
v_call: TRBV6-5
cdr3_aa: CASGRADEQFF
cdr3_nt: TGTGCCAGTGGGAGGGCAGATGAGCAGTTCTTC

d_call: NA
j_call: TRBJ1-5
clone_size: NA
v_call: TRBV5-8
cdr3_aa: CASRPEVSFYQPQHF
cdr3_nt: TGTGCCAGCAGGCCTGAAGTCAGTTTCTATCAGCCCCAGCATTTT

d_call: TRBD2
j_call: TRBJ2-7
clone_size: NA
v_call: TRBV18
cdr3_aa: CASSSSGGSPGYEQYF
cdr3_nt: TGTGCCAGCTCCTCGTCCGGGGGGTCCCCTGGGTACGAGCAGTACTTC

d_call: NA
j_call: TRBJ2-1
clone_size: many
v_call: TRBV2
cdr3_aa: CASSDRGSYNEQFF
cdr3_nt: TGTGCCAGCAGTGACAGGGGCTCCTACAATGAGCAGTTCTTC

d_call: TRBD1
j_call: TRBJ2-7
clone_size: NA
v_call: TRBV2
cdr3_aa: CASSERGLKNEQYF
cdr3_nt: TGTGCCAGCAGTGAGAGGGGGCTAAAGAACGAGCAGTACTTC

d_call: NA
j_call: TRBJ2-5
clone_size: few
v_call: TRBV2
cdr3_aa: CASSVGGETQYF
cdr3_nt: TGTGCCAGCAGTGTGGGGGGAGAGACCCAGTACTTC

d_call: NA
j_call: TRBJ1-5
clone_size: NA
v_call: TRBV7-8
cdr3_aa: CASSLGAGASNQPQHF
cdr3_nt: TGTGCCAGCAGCTTAGGTGCAGGGGCCAGCAATCAGCCCCAGCATTTT

d_call: NA
j_call: TRBJ2-7
clone_size: NA
v_call: TRBV25-1
cdr3_aa: CASSDFAGSEYF
cdr3_nt: TGTGCCAGCAGTGATTTTGCGGGGTCGGAGTACTTC

d_call: NA
j_call: TRBJ2-1
clone_size: NA
v_call: TRBV5-5
cdr3_aa: CASSLEGRASEQFF
cdr3_nt: TGTGCCAGCAGCTTGGAAGGGCGGGCATCTGAGCAGTTCTTC

d_call: NA
j_call: TRBJ1-5
clone_size: many
v_call: TRBV5-5
cdr3_aa: CASSLERQATQPQHF
cdr3_nt: TGTGCCAGCAGCTTGGAACGGCAGGCCACTCAGCCCCAGCATTTT